This TCR beta chain was identified during a study of blood T cells in healthy people across ages. Donation came from healthy Caucasian individuals in Russia who were aged 6 to 90. At least ten counts were recorded for this clonotype. The antigen remains undetermined. The second PCR ran about 6 to 11 cycles with a sample-barcoded 5' primer and J-beta primers. Each cDNA molecule was tagged by a template-switch adaptor with 12 random nucleotides. One entry per CDR3 protein, called by TCRdb with MiXCR from the 5' RACE reads. The sample lists 630,000 or so distinct CDR3 sequences; roughly 32% were seen once. Study results and caveats: Comparison with aged donors showed that long-lived donors had more naive CD4+ cells and higher diversity.

The sequencing input was blood. This clonotype was obtained from a woman aged 80 or older in good health.

The DNA of the CDR3 is TGCAGTGCTAGAAGCACGAGACAGGCATTTAACTATGGCTACACCTTC. Amino acid sequence: CSARSTRQAFNYGYTF. The chain joins TRBV20-1 to TRBJ1-2; D perhaps matches TRBD1 (6 bases). The CDR3 runs to 16 residues. The germline CDR1 and CDR2 sequences are DFQATT and SNEGSKA (reference sequence). Between the trimmed V and J ends, which lost 2 bases and 1 base, there was a span of 17 bases.